This T cell receptor (beta chain) originates from a study of blood T cells in healthy people across ages. From germline, CDR1 is SQVTM and CDR2 ANQGSEA. The CDR3 runs to 18 residues. Through a sample-barcoded 5' primer and a J-beta primer mix, a second PCR was run for roughly 7 to 11 cycles. TCRdb reanalysed the 5' RACE reads using MiXCR and keeps one entry per CDR3 protein. The sample carries about 620,000 distinct CDR3 sequences, 52% recorded once. Only a few counts were recorded for this clonotype. Source material: blood. The sequence came from a woman older than 75 in good health. The chain employs TRBV29-1 and TRBJ2-2; 8 bases match TRBD1. The CDR3 DNA follows: TGCAGTGTCCCCGCCGGGTCGGGACAGGCTTATAACACCGGGGAGCTGTTTTTT. Protein: CSVPAGSGQAYNTGELFF.